These 16 T cell receptor beta chains came from one sample sequenced in a study of shared clonotypes between healthy human individuals. The repertoire was sequenced with immunoSEQ multiplex PCR; TCRdb's copy has only in-frame clones and lacks some. The sample lists about 1 million clones; 65% to 75% were seen once. Sequences were obtained from memory CD4+ T cells sorted from blood. Subset indicated: CD45RA-negative fraction. These TCRs come from a man aged 18-30 years in good health.

This chain links TRBV7-9 with TRBJ2-6, with D possibly matching TRBD2 (5 bases). V dropped 2 bases and J dropped 0 bases, with 17 bases sitting between them. Germline V lookup: CDR1 SEHNR, CDR2 FQNEAQ (reference sequence). The CDR3 length is 19 residues. The CDR3 loop reads CASSLRRRNASSGANVLTF. The CDR3 nucleotides read TGTGCCAGCAGCTTAAGGAGGAGGAACGCGAGCTCTGGGGCCAACGTCCTGACTTTC.

This chain connects TRBV9 to TRBJ2-7; no reliable D call. Per germline, CDR1 SGDLS and CDR2 YYNGEE. Between the trimmed V and J ends, which lost 3 bases and 6 bases, there was a span of 25 bases. The CDR3 length is 17 residues. CDR3 residues: CASSAGGGIQQVSEQYF. For the CDR3, the DNA is TGTGCCAGCAGCGCCGGCGGTGGGATTCAGCAAGTGTCCGAGCAGTACTTC.

The rearrangement uses TRBV27 and TRBJ1-2, with 9 nucleotides matching TRBD1. J lost 4 bases, V lost 4 bases, and 4 bases had no gene match. This CDR3 spans 14 amino acids. The germline V gene has CDR1 MNHEY and CDR2 SMNVEV (reference sequence). CDR3 coding DNA: TGTGCCAGCAGTTCTACAGGGGGCGCCTATGGCTACACCTTC. Translated: CASSSTGGAYGYTF.

The chain recombines TRBV30 with TRBJ1-5; D not certain. The CDR3 loop spans 14 amino acids. V was cut by 1 base and J by 6 bases, with 13 bases left in between. Germline V gives CDR1 GTSNPN, CDR2 SVGIG (reference sequence). CDR3 nucleotides: TGTGCCTGGAGTGGGAAGGGCAGCGGTCAGCCCCAGCATTTT. It yields the protein CAWSGKGSGQPQHF.

The rearrangement uses TRBV19 and TRBJ1-6; no clear D gene. V was clipped by 4 bases and J by 7 bases, with 20 bases between them. This CDR3 is 17 amino acids long. Looked up from germline, CDR1 is LNHDA and CDR2 is SQIVND (reference sequence). CDR3 in amino acids: CASSNLPTFSGNSPLHF. CDR3 nucleotides: TGTGCCAGTAGTAACCTTCCGACATTCTCGGGGAATTCACCCCTCCACTTT.

The chain combines TRBV11-2 with TRBJ1-1; D gene uncertain. The CDR3 is 13 amino acids. Germline assignment: CDR1 SGHAT and CDR2 FQNNGV. V dropped 1 base and J dropped 5 bases, with 8 bases sitting between them. Here the CDR3 reads CASSLGMGTEAFF. CDR3 sequence (DNA): TGTGCCAGCAGCTTAGGGATGGGAACTGAAGCTTTCTTT.

CDR3 loop: CASKDLGRVSGNTIYF. The CDR3 coding sequence is TGTGCCAGCAAGGATTTAGGGAGGGTCTCTGGAAACACCATATATTTT. This chain connects TRBV7-2 to TRBJ1-3; D is unclear. The CDR3 runs to 16 residues. Germline CDR1 SGHTA, CDR2 FQGNSA. V was clipped by 7 bases and J by 0 bases, with 16 bases between them.

This chain uses TRBV2 with TRBJ2-3; no reliable D call. Looked up from germline, CDR1 is SNHLY and CDR2 is FYNNEI. Trimming stripped 4 bases from V and 0 bases from J, with 11 bases between. This CDR3 has 15 amino acids. Here the CDR3 reads CASSVSRLSTDTQYF. The CDR3 DNA reads as TGTGCCAGCAGTGTATCTAGGCTGAGCACAGATACGCAGTATTTT.

A note on this clone: Other DNA sequences within the sample encode an identical CDR3. The V call is TRBV5-1, the J call TRBJ2-5, with D unclear. Germline V gene data show CDR1 as SGHRS and CDR2 as YFSETQ. This CDR3 has 12 residues. V lost 2 bases and J lost 0, with 2 bases in between. The CDR3 nucleotides read TGCGCCAGCAGCTTCAACCAAGAGACCCAGTACTTC. It encodes CASSFNQETQYF.

A note on this clone: A much larger clonotype is one base distant, so this may be a read error. The sample carries other DNA sequences with the same CDR3. V is TRBV2 and J is TRBJ1-5; no clear D. V was shortened by 8 bases and J by 4 bases, with 9 bases between the two germline ends. The CDR3 runs 12 residues. The germline CDR1 and CDR2 sequences are SNHLY and FYNNEI. This chain's CDR3 is CASSDPNQPQHF. The CDR3 coding sequence is TGTGCCAGCTCAGATCCAAATCAGCCCCAGCATTTT.

The chain employs TRBV27 and TRBJ2-1; D gene unclear. There are 14 residues in the CDR3. The V gene lost 5 bases and the J gene lost 7 bases, with 15 bases spanning the gap. The germline CDR1 and CDR2 sequences are MNHEY and SMNVEV (reference sequence). The CDR3 loop is CASSPFRWANEQFF. In nucleotides, the CDR3 is TGTGCCAGCAGTCCATTCCGTTGGGCGAATGAGCAGTTCTTC.

The V call is TRBV5-8, the J call TRBJ1-5, with a tentative D call TRBD1 (6 bases). CDR1 and CDR2 (germline): SGHTS, YDEGEE. The V end was cut by 2 bases, the J end by 3 bases, with 9 bases between. The CDR3 is made up of 14 amino acids. The CDR3 loop is CASSLRGNNQPQHF. CDR3 bases: TGTGCCAGCAGCTTAAGGGGGAACAATCAGCCCCAGCATTTT.

On this clone: The sample holds other DNA sequences that translate to the same CDR3. The chain joins TRBV7-2 to TRBJ1-1; possible D gene TRBD1, 6 bases. V lost 0 bases, J lost 4 bases, and 12 bases lay in between. CDR1 SGHTA and CDR2 FQGNSA come from the germline V gene. There are 15 residues in the CDR3. CDR3 in amino acids: CASSLAGGIGTEAFF. The CDR3 coding sequence is TGTGCCAGCAGCTTAGCAGGGGGGATCGGCACTGAAGCTTTCTTT. Full variable domain (remainder filled in from reference TRBV7-2 and TRBJ1-1): GAGVSQSPSNKVTEKGKDVELRCDPISGHTALYWYRQSLGQGLEFLIYFQGNSAPDKSGLPSDRFSAERTGGSVSTLTIQRTQQEDSAVYLCASSLAGGIGTEAFFGQGTRLTVV.

This clone was seen only a few times. V and J are TRBV11-2 and TRBJ2-3; D is possibly TRBD2 (5 bases). V dropped 5 bases and J dropped 2 bases, with 11 bases sitting between them. The germline CDR1 and CDR2 sequences are SGHAT and FQNNGV. CDR3 size: 14 residues. CDR3 residues: CASSRRTVTDTQYF. CDR3 sequence (DNA): TGTGCCAGCAGCCGGCGGACTGTCACAGATACGCAGTATTTT.

The count of this clone is one. This rearrangement joins TRBV11-3 to TRBJ2-7; D is unresolved. V was cut by 0 bases and J by 3 bases, with 6 bases left in between. Looked up from germline, CDR1 is SGHNT and CDR2 is YENEEA. The CDR3 consists of 13 residues. As DNA, the CDR3 is TGTGCCAGCAGCTTAGAGAGAGGCTACGAGCAGTACTTC. Protein sequence: CASSLERGYEQYF.

This clone has just a few counts. J is TRBJ2-2 and V is TRBV7-9; D is possibly TRBD2 (5 bases). Germline loops: CDR1 SEHNR, CDR2 FQNEAQ (reference sequence). The CDR3 runs 13 residues. Deletions cut 6 bases from V and 6 bases from J, with 11 bases between. The CDR3 is CASRGEGSGELFF. The CDR3 DNA reads TGTGCCAGCAGGGGCGAGGGCTCCGGGGAGCTGTTTTTT.